The rows below give T cell receptor beta chains drawn from one sample of a study of blood T cell repertoires in COVID-19. Here immunoSEQ multiplex PCR was the method, and the copy in TCRdb shows in-frame clones only, minus some. The sample contains a few hundred thousand clones, around nine tenths of which appear only once. Sequencing was carried out using PBMCs or T cells enriched from blood (not recorded which). These receptor sequences come from a woman aged 50 to 60 who had recovered from COVID-19. Both conserved end residues are part of each CDR3. The D gene is left open where the match is weak. For some rows the clone size is stated as once, few or many, or as a class when expanded; others skip it.

CDR3 DNA	CDR3 protein	clone size	D gene	V gene	J gene
TGTGCCTGGAGTTCAGGGGGGCGGAGCTGTGACTTC	CAWSSGGRSCDF	.	TRBD1	TRBV30	TRBJ1-2
TGCGCCAGCAGCTTGTTCACCCGACTCGGGAGGATCCCCTATAATTCACCCCTCCACTTT	CASSLFTRLGRIPYNSPLHF	.	.	TRBV5-1	TRBJ1-6
TGCGCCAGCAGCCAAGGCCCCGGGACTGACGCCTACGAGCAGTACTTC	CASSQGPGTDAYEQYF	once	.	TRBV4-1	TRBJ2-7
TGTGCCAGCAGCTTAGGCGGGACAGGGATTACTGAAGCTTTCTTT	CASSLGGTGITEAFF	.	TRBD1	TRBV7-9	TRBJ1-1
TGCGCCAGCAGCCAACATTTTTGGGAGGCCGCCGGCACTGAAGCTTTCTTT	CASSQHFWEAAGTEAFF	.	.	TRBV4-3	TRBJ1-1
TGCGCCAGCAGCTTGGGTTCGATTGTAGGGGCCCAAGAGACCCAGTACTTC	CASSLGSIVGAQETQYF	.	.	TRBV5-1	TRBJ2-5
TGTGCCACCAGCAGAGAGGCGACAGGGAGATACGAGCAGTACTTC	CATSREATGRYEQYF	.	TRBD1	TRBV15	TRBJ2-7
TGTGCCAGCAGCCCCAGACTTCCGGGACAGACCTACAATGAGCAGTTCTTC	CASSPRLPGQTYNEQFF	.	TRBD1	TRBV7-2	TRBJ2-1
TGTGCCAGCAGCTTAGGGTCAGGTCGTGGCTACACCTTC	CASSLGSGRGYTF	.	.	TRBV7-8	TRBJ1-2
TGTGCCAGTACCGGGACAGGGTATCCTTATGGCTACACCTTC	CASTGTGYPYGYTF	.	TRBD1	TRBV19	TRBJ1-2
TGTGCCATCTTAATCCGGGACAGGGTTAATTCACCCCTCCACTTT	CAILIRDRVNSPLHF	.	TRBD1	TRBV2	TRBJ1-6
TGTGCCAGTAGTAACCCAAGGGGAAACTCTGGGGCCAACGTCCTGACTTTC	CASSNPRGNSGANVLTF	.	.	TRBV19	TRBJ2-6
TGTGCCAGCAGTCCCCCCGGGAGGGGGCTAGCAGGAAATGAAAAACTGTTTTTT	CASSPPGRGLAGNEKLFF	once	TRBD1	TRBV28	TRBJ1-4
TGTGCCAGCAGCGCAAGCGGGGGAAGGACAGATACGCAGTATTTT	CASSASGGRTDTQYF	once	TRBD2	TRBV7-2	TRBJ2-3
TGTGCCAGCAGTCCACTCCGGGACACCTCCTACAATGAGCAGTTCTTC	CASSPLRDTSYNEQFF	.	.	TRBV28	TRBJ2-1